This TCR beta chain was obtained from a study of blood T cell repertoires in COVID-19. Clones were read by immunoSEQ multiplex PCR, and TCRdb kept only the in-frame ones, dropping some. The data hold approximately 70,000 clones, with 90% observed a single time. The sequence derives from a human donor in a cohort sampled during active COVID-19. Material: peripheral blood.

This CDR3 reads CASSEVLAGGGGEQFF. CDR3 nucleotide sequence: TGTGCCAGCAGTGAAGTACTAGCGGGAGGAGGGGGTGAGCAGTTCTTC. The chain recombines TRBV2 with TRBJ2-1, with 12 bases aligning to TRBD2. J was trimmed by 9 bases and V by 1 base; bases with no gene match: 7. The CDR3 consists of 16 residues. Germline CDR1 reads SNHLY; CDR2 reads FYNNEI. The full variable domain, completed using reference TRBV2 and TRBJ2-1, is EPEVTQTPSHQVTQMGQEVILRCVPISNHLYFYWYRQILGQKVEFLVSFYNNEISEKSEIFDDQFSVERPDGSNFTLKIRSTKLEDSAMYFCASSEVLAGGGGEQFFGPGTRLTVL.